The 14 T cell receptor beta chains reported below all come from one sample, sequenced in a study of spatial heterogeneity in lung cancer. Time point indicated: sample taken at primary tumor resection. Study outcomes and limitations: Higher tumor mutation counts went along with higher counts of expanded intratumoral alpha and beta TCRs.

TCRdb processed the 5' RACE reads anew with MiXCR; each CDR3 protein has one entry. The table shows some 18,000 distinct CDR3 sequences, with around 6.9% occurring only once. No antigen has been assigned to these receptors. Sequences were derived from lung tumor tissue, sampled at surgery. The receptors were sampled from a male donor with early-stage non-small cell lung cancer.

This clonotype was seen repeatedly, ten times or more. The V and J genes are TRBV7-3 and TRBJ2-1; no definite D call. The CDR3 spans 13 residues. CDR1 and CDR2 (germline): SGHTA, FQGTGA. Trimming removed 5 bases from V and 5 bases from J, with 10 bases in between. The CDR3 bases are TGTGCCAGCAGCCCTTCAGGTAACAATGAGCAGTTCTTC. Translating it yields CASSPSGNNEQFF.

V is TRBV12-3 or TRBV12-4 and J is TRBJ2-1; D is possibly TRBD2 (7 bases). V lost 2 bases and J lost 7, with 18 bases in between. This CDR3 has 16 residues. This CDR3 reads CASSLWLRGLENEQFF. The DNA for the CDR3 is TGTGCCAGCAGTTTATGGCTGCGGGGGCTTGAGAATGAGCAGTTCTTC.

This clonotype was counted ten times or more. The V gene is TRBV29-1, the J gene TRBJ2-1; no clear D. The CDR3 spans 11 residues. V shed 6 bases and J shed 10 bases, with 13 bases lying between them. The germline gives CDR1 SQVTM, CDR2 ANQGSEA. The CDR3 reads CSVREEFEQFF. The DNA for the CDR3 is TGCAGCGTCCGAGAGGAATTCGAGCAGTTCTTC.

This clonotype was seen a handful of times. The rearrangement uses TRBV11-2 and TRBJ2-5; 10 positions match TRBD1. The CDR3 totals 18 residues. Germline-derived CDR1 and CDR2 are SGHAT and FQNNGV. Losses at the gene ends were 3 bases for V and 0 bases for J; bases not matched to a gene: 10. In DNA form, the CDR3 reads TGTGCCAGCAGCTTCTCCGGGACAGGGGACTACGACCAAGAGACCCAGTACTTC. Protein: CASSFSGTGDYDQETQYF.

This clonotype was seen repeatedly, ten times or more. The rearrangement joins TRBV6-6 to TRBJ1-2; unclear D gene. Trimming removed 6 bases from V and 1 base from J, with 12 bases in between. The CDR3 is 14 amino acids. Germline CDR1 and CDR2: MNHNY and SVGAGI (reference sequence). CDR3 in amino acids: CASRTKPDNYGYTF. The DNA of the CDR3 is TGTGCCAGCAGAACAAAACCGGATAACTATGGCTACACCTTC.

In this sample, this clonotype is medium-sized. The chain is built from TRBV3-1 and TRBJ2-5; maybe TRBD2 (5 bases). Trimming took off 3 bases at V and 7 bases at J, with 15 bases between the two ends. The CDR3 is made up of 14 amino acids. The germline gives CDR1 LGHDT, CDR2 YNNKEL (reference sequence). CDR3 coding DNA: TGTGCCAGCAGCCAGAATTCGGGGATCCCGACCCAGTACTTC. It yields the protein CASSQNSGIPTQYF.

This clonotype was seen more than once but under ten times. The CDR3 loop reads CASSEYDQPQHF. The DNA of the CDR3 is TGTGCCAGCAGTGAATATGACCAGCCCCAGCATTTT. The rearrangement uses TRBV25-1 and TRBJ1-5; D not certain. Germline V gene data show CDR1 as MGHDK and CDR2 as SYGVNS. The V end was cut by 0 bases, the J end by 7 bases, with 4 bases between. The CDR3 is 12 residues long.

The genes are TRBV5-1 and TRBJ1-4; D perhaps matches TRBD1 (6 bases). CDR3 length: 16 amino acids. Trimming left V 0 bases short and J 5 bases short, with 14 bases between. Germline V CDR1 and CDR2: SGHRS, YFSETQ. CDR3 residues: CASSLGPTGPNEKLFF. CDR3 DNA: TGCGCCAGCAGCTTGGGGCCGACAGGCCCAAATGAAAAACTGTTTTTT.

This clonotype counts as medium-sized. The V gene is TRBV5-1, the J gene TRBJ1-1, with TRBD1 as a possible D gene (6 bases). The CDR3 has 13 amino acids. Germline CDR1 SGHRS, CDR2 YFSETQ. V was cut by 1 base and J by 4 bases, with 8 bases left in between. CDR3 nucleotide sequence: TGCGCCAGCAGCTTGACAGGGTTCACTGAAGCTTTCTTT. Amino acid sequence: CASSLTGFTEAFF.

This clonotype has only a few counts. The chain joins TRBV11-2 to TRBJ2-1; 9 bases are shared with TRBD2. The CDR3 is made up of 16 amino acids. Losses at the gene ends were 3 bases for V and 9 bases for J; bases not matched to a gene: 12. CDR1 is SGHAT, CDR2 FQNNGV, per germline. CDR3 coding DNA: TGTGCCAGCAGCTTGAGTAGCGGGGGTGCCGGGTTTGAGCAGTTCTTC. It translates to CASSLSSGGAGFEQFF.

The V gene is TRBV29-1, the J gene TRBJ2-3, with D perhaps TRBD1 (6 bases). The CDR3 totals 14 residues. Germline V gene data show CDR1 as SQVTM and CDR2 as ANQGSEA. Trimming removed 4 bases at V and 3 bases at J, with 14 bases between. The CDR3 nucleotides read TGCAGCGTTGGAAAAACAGGGAAGACAGATACGCAGTATTTT. This translates into CSVGKTGKTDTQYF.

A word on this clonotype: A read error is possible here, since a much larger clone lies one base away. The V gene is TRBV6-5, the J gene TRBJ2-4; D is uncertain. This CDR3 comprises 14 residues. Looked up from germline, CDR1 is MNHEY and CDR2 is SVGAGI. This CDR3 is CASSAPLAKNMQYF. The CDR3 DNA is TGTGCCAGCAGTGCACCTCTGGCCAAAAACATGCAGTACTTC.

This clonotype was seen at least ten times. The CDR3 here is CASSGTSGYNEQFF. The DNA for the CDR3 is TGTGCCAGCAGTGGGACTAGCGGTTACAATGAGCAGTTCTTC. The J gene is TRBJ2-1, the V gene TRBV2; 10 bases map to TRBD2. The V segment lost 4 bases and the J segment 4 bases; nucleotides outside the gene matches: 1. CDR3 length: 14 amino acids. Germline V gene sequence: CDR1 SNHLY, CDR2 FYNNEI.

The chain carries TRBV7-3 and TRBJ2-1; D might be TRBD2 (6 bases). Germline CDR1 SGHTA, CDR2 FQGTGA. Trimming removed 0 bases from V and 7 bases from J, with 13 bases in between. The CDR3 has 15 residues. CDR3 in DNA: TGTGCCAGCAGCTTAACGGGTAGGGACTTGAATGAGCAGTTCTTC. It specifies CASSLTGRDLNEQFF.